This TCR beta chain originates from a study of T-cell reconstitution after alpha-beta-depleted transplantation in children. A library of TCRbeta sequences, prepared with unique molecular identifiers, was generated. TCRdb itself ran the PCR reads through MiXCR, one entry per CDR3 protein. The table lists some 640,000 distinct CDR3 sequences, 15% to 20% of them singletons. Germline V gene lookup returns CDR1 SQVTM and CDR2 ANQGSEA. This CDR3 spans 14 amino acids. Trimming cost V 6 bases and J 7 bases, with 22 bases left between them. This clonotype was seen a handful of times. This sample comprised PBMCs from the stem cell graft donor, obtained from the stem cell graft. The chain carries TRBV29-1 and TRBJ2-7, with a weak D call TRBD2 (7 bases). The receptor comes from a human donor who donated a stem cell graft to a child with acute myeloid leukemia. The CDR3, as DNA: TGCAGCGTCCAAGGGGGAGGCCCGGGGGGAGAGCAGTACTTC. It translates to CSVQGGGPGGEQYF.